This T cell receptor beta chain emerged from a study of cytomegalovirus exposure and HLA in healthy donors. The CDR3 is 13 amino acids. V lost 6 bases and J lost 5, with 12 bases in between. From germline, CDR1 is WNHNN and CDR2 SYGVQD (reference sequence). Vbeta (60) and Jbeta (13) primers were used in the PCR. The data were produced by immunoSEQ multiplex PCR, yet TCRdb's version contains in-frame clones alone and is incomplete. The table records over 90,000 clones, 65% to 80% of them present only once. The clonotype comes from a woman aged 18-29 years in good health and CMV-seropositive. Sample: PBMCs. This chain uses TRBV10-1 with TRBJ2-3; TRBD2 is a possible D gene (6 bases). CDR3 coding DNA: TGCGCCAGCAGGGGGGACTCGCTAGATACGCAGTATTTT. Its protein is CASRGDSLDTQYF.